These 5 T cell receptor beta chains came from one sample sequenced in a study of blood T cell repertoires in COVID-19. Method: immunoSEQ multiplex PCR; TCRdb's copy keeps in-frame clones and lacks some. Found here are 250,000 to 350,000 clones, more than 80% of them singletons; the top ten hold 2% to 2.5%. The sequenced material came from PBMCs or T cells enriched from blood (not recorded which). The source of these receptors is a woman between 18 and 29 years old who had recovered from COVID-19.

The V call is TRBV7-9, the J call TRBJ1-1; 7 positions agree with TRBD1. Trimming at V came to 1 base and at J to 4 bases, leaving 3 bases not matched to a gene. This CDR3 is 14 amino acids long. The germline V gene encodes CDR1 SEHNR and CDR2 FQNEAQ (reference sequence). The CDR3 nucleotides are TGTGCCAGCAGCTTAGAGGGGGCCGGCACTGAAGCTTTCTTT. Encoded protein: CASSLEGAGTEAFF.

The table lists this clone with many counts. V usage is TRBV6-5 and J usage is TRBJ1-2, with TRBD1 matching 9 bases. CDR3 size: 13 residues. From germline, CDR1 is MNHEY and CDR2 SVGAGI. With V trimmed by 6 bases and J by 8 bases, 7 bases remained unmatched. The CDR3 DNA follows: TGTGCCAGCAGGGGACAGGGTCTGAAGGGCTACACCTTC. Its translation: CASRGQGLKGYTF.

The chain employs TRBV10-3 and TRBJ1-3; TRBD1 might be the D (5 bases). This CDR3 is 14 amino acids long. The germline gives CDR1 ENHRY, CDR2 SYGVKD. The germline V and J ends were trimmed by 5 bases and 1 base, with 9 bases remaining between them. Written as DNA, the CDR3 is TGTGCCATCAGTTCTCCAGGGTCTGGAAACACCATATATTTT. Protein sequence: CAISSPGSGNTIYF.

V usage is TRBV28 and J usage is TRBJ2-1, with 9 bases fitting TRBD2. Germline CDR1 is MDHEN and CDR2 is SYDVKM. The CDR3 has 17 amino acids. The J segment lost 6 bases and the V segment lost 2 bases, leaving 11 bases of the junction unmatched. CDR3 nucleotide sequence: TGTGCCAGCAGTTTACCGCCTCTAGCGGGGAGTGGCAATGAGCAGTTCTTC. Translation: CASSLPPLAGSGNEQFF.

The V call is TRBV6-7, the J call TRBJ2-2; D not resolved. TRBV6-7 is known as an ORF, though its function is uncertain. The CDR3 extends over 14 amino acids. V was trimmed by 2 bases and J by 8 bases, leaving 12 bases between them. DNA for the CDR3: TGTGCCAGCAGTTACCCGCAGGCCCGAGGGGAGCTGTTTTTT. Residues: CASSYPQARGELFF.